This TCR beta chain was sequenced in a study of a mutant IDH1 vaccine in newly diagnosed glioma. CDR1 and CDR2 (germline): MGHDK, SYGVNS. The CDR3 contains 17 residues. The J segment lost 6 bases and the V segment lost 3 bases, leaving 13 bases of the junction unmatched. Assay used: immunoSEQ multiplex PCR; TCRdb lists only in-frame clones, some missing. Of over 30,000 clones listed, around four fifths are singletons. Time point indicated: baseline, week 1 (first vaccination visit). The treatment was: pre-vaccination baseline after standard-of-care therapy. In regard to this clone: Its antigen is as yet unknown.

General study points: Patients showed vaccine-induced immune responses at a rate of roughly 93%. Pseudoprogression apparently tracked independently of changes in top peripheral T cell clonotypes.

The sequence was obtained from a man in his forties or fifties with glioma. Some clones in this sample may be carry-over from other donors' samples. The chain employs TRBV25-1 and TRBJ2-2; 7 bases match TRBD1. The specimen was peripheral blood mononuclear cells (PBMCs), collected from a glioma patient treated with radiotherapy, temozolomide or both. Here the CDR3 reads CASSEKPPTGYPGELFF. In nucleotides, the CDR3 is TGTGCCAGCAGTGAGAAACCTCCGACAGGGTACCCCGGGGAGCTGTTTTTT. Full variable domain (missing parts from reference TRBV25-1 and TRBJ2-2): EADIYQTPRYLVIGTGKKITLECSQTMGHDKMYWYQQDPGMELHLIHYSYGVNSTEKGDLSSESTVSRIRTEHFPLTLESARPSHTSQYLCASSEKPPTGYPGELFFGEGSRLTVL.